This T cell receptor (beta chain) was sequenced in a study of Ad26.COV2.S vaccination and SARS-CoV-2 variants. The assay was immunoSEQ multiplex PCR, and TCRdb's table has in-frame clones only and misses some. This sample has roughly 350,000 clones, with less than 90% found just once. The treatment: some 20 received Ad26.COV2.S at low or high dose, single or two shots; about 5 received placebo; per-sample allocation not given. All samples were drawn on day 63, counting from the first vaccine or placebo injection. The CDR3 is made up of 16 amino acids. The V and J ends lost 3 bases and 3 bases, in that order; junction bases with no gene match: 11. Per the germline V gene, CDR1 is SGHRS and CDR2 is YFSETQ. This clone was counted once.

The sample here was peripheral blood, taken in a trial of Ad26.COV2.S vaccine versus placebo. The chain combines TRBV5-1 with TRBJ1-2; TRBD1 agrees at 7 bases. This sequence was found in a person aged 18 to 59 who received the Ad26.COV2.S COVID-19 vaccine or a placebo. The DNA for the CDR3 is TGCGCCAGCAGCTCAGGGACAGCTTCCCCCGACTATGGCTACACCTTC. Translated, it gives CASSSGTASPDYGYTF.